This TCR beta chain is from a study of T cell responses to AZD1222 COVID-19 vaccine. Findings and caveats of the study: Spike-specific TCR breadth and depth went up after people got two AZD1222 doses. White British ancestry dominated among donors, who included more females, and clonal diversity was possibly underestimated. Repertoire sampling occurred only after the peak T cell response. Among AZD1222 vaccinees, only five to seven were seropositive at baseline.

With regard to this clone: Its antigen is not identified.

This CDR3 is built from 13 residues. Germline trimming cut 5 bases from V and 6 bases from J; bases unmatched to any gene: 5. Germline CDR1 is WSHSY and CDR2 is SAAADI. The repertoire was sequenced with immunoSEQ multiplex PCR; TCRdb's copy has only in-frame clones and lacks some. Among roughly 200,000 clones listed, just over 90% were seen once. The chain employs TRBV10-2 and TRBJ2-5; 8 bases are a match to TRBD2. Sample: peripheral blood, taken 28 days after the second AZD1222 dose. The sequence was collected from an adult who received the AZD1222 COVID-19 vaccine. Written as DNA, the CDR3 is TGCGCCAGCAGTTCAATAGCGGGACAGACCCAGTACTTC. It specifies CASSSIAGQTQYF.